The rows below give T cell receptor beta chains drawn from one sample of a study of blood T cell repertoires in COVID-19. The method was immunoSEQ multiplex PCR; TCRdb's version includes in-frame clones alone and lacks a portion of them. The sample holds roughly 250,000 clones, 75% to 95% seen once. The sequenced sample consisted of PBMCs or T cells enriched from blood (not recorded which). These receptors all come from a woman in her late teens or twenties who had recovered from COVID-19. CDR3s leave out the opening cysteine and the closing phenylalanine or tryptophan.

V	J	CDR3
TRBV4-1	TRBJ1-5	ASSQDVAGGSQH
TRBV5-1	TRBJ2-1	ASSEGLAETNEQF
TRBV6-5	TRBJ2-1	ASSYSRRLASHEQF
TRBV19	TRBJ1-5	ASLRRGTGQPQH
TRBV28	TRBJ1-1	ASSRPPGSWGTEAF
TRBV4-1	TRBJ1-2	ASSPVPGHFSANYGYT
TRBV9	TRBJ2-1	ASSTSGSSYNEQF
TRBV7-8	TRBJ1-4	ASSRDNQNEKLF
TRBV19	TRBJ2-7	ASIDRSSYEQY
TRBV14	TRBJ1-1	ASSQVITEAF
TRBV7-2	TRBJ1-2	ASSFDRGGYT
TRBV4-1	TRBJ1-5	ASSQDFLTGNQPQH
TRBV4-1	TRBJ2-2	ASSQVDTGELF
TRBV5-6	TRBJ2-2	ASSFGTNTGELF
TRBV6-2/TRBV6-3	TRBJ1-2	ASSYSNGHGYT
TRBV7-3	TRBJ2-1	ASSLASSSYNEQF
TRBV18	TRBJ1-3	ASSLRGVSGNTIY
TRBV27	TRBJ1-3	ASSPHWSSGNTIY
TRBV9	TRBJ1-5	ASSLTGQGIQPQH
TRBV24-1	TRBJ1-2	ATSDSPTNGYT
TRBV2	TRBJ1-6	ASRELSSYNSPLH
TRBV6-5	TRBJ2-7	ASSYSPYPYEQY
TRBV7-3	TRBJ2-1	ASSFRDRPINEQF
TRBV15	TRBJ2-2	ATSKRLAGVFGELF
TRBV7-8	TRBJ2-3	ASSLVGQGADTQY
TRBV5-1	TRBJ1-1	ASSPGQGNTEAF
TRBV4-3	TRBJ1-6	ASSQAWTAINSPLH
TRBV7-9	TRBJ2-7	ASSSRDTNFQY
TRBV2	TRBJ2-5	ASSVSGLETQY
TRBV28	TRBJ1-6	ASTGNSPLH
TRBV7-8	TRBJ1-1	ASSLGFRGGYTEAF
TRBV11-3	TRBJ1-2	ASSLASGYGYT
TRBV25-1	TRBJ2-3	ASSGQGGVSTQY
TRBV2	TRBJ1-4	ASSPGQGWQKLF
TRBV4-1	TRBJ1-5	ASSRTGGGKNQPQH
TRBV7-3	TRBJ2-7	ASSLSSGHYEQY
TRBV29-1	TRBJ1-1	SVEDLDRGLVEAF
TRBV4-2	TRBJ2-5	ASSQDLDKRGVQETQY
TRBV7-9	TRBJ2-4	ASSPDLRQGQY
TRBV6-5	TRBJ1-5	ALATQLNQPQH
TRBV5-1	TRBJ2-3	ASSLGTSGRTDTQY
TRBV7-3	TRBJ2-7	ASSSDPGGFLY
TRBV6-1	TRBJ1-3	ASSEHRDTGNTIY
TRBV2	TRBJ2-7	ASSEGQGSMYEQY
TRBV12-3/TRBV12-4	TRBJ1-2	ASSLGQDYGYT
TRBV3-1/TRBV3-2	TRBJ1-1	ASSLTVTNTEAF
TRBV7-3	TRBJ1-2	ASSFASGGGYT
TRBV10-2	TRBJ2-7	ASSESTAYEQY
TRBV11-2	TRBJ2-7	ASSLDGPTSGRAYEQY
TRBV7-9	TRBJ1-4	ASSPTATNEKLF
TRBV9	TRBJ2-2	ASSVEETGGYGGELF
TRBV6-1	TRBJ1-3	ASSESGTGGNTIY